The rows below give T cell receptor beta chains drawn from one sample of a study of T-cell memory formation after mild COVID-19. TCRdb re-called the 5' RACE reads with MiXCR, one entry per CDR3 protein. The sample records fewer than 110,000 distinct CDR3 sequences, approximately 15% being singletons. The sample taken for sequencing was PBMCs or a T cell subset sorted from them (not recorded which). The receptor set was obtained from a man aged 18 to 29 who had mild COVID-19 (a few samples of this study predate the infection). Cell type and time point are not known. CDR3s include the opening cysteine and the closing phenylalanine or tryptophan. A D gene is named only where the DNA matches it firmly. For some rows the clone size is stated as once, few or many, or as a class when expanded; others skip it.

14,TRBJ2-7,TRBD1,TRBV7-9,few,TGTGCCAGCAGCACCACAGGGGGCGCGTACGAGCAGTACTTC,CASSTTGGAYEQYF
12,TRBJ1-1,NA,TRBV2,few,TGTGCCAGTGACAAGGGGGACACTGAAGCTTTCTTT,CASDKGDTEAFF
13,TRBJ1-2,NA,TRBV6-6,once,TGTGCCAGCAGTTACGGAGCTAACTATGGCTACACCTTC,CASSYGANYGYTF
15,TRBJ2-5,NA,TRBV28,NA,TGTGCCAGCAGTTTGACCGGACGTATCCAAGAGACCCAGTACTTC,CASSLTGRIQETQYF
15,TRBJ2-1,NA,TRBV6-2/TRBV6-3,NA,TGTGCCAGCAGTTACCGGGAGAGATCCTACAATGAGCAGTTCTTC,CASSYRERSYNEQFF
15,TRBJ1-1,NA,TRBV4-3,NA,TGCGCCAGCAGCCAAGGCGCATCAACGAGGACTGAAGCTTTCTTT,CASSQGASTRTEAFF
17,TRBJ1-1,TRBD1,TRBV11-2,few,TGTGCCAGCAGGACCGGGACAGGGGGAAGGGTGAACACTGAAGCTTTCTTT,CASRTGTGGRVNTEAFF
16,TRBJ2-3,TRBD1,TRBV6-5,many,TGTGCCAGCAGTACATCCACAGGGGGCGGCACAGATACGCAGTATTTT,CASSTSTGGGTDTQYF
15,TRBJ2-7,NA,TRBV10-2,few,TGCGCCAGCAGTGAGAGAGGGACGGTATCCTACGAGCAGTACTTC,CASSERGTVSYEQYF
15,TRBJ2-1,TRBD2,TRBV12-3/TRBV12-4,NA,TGTGCCAGCAGTTTAGGGACTAGATATTCCAATGAGCAGTTCTTC,CASSLGTRYSNEQFF
12,TRBJ2-5,NA,TRBV12-3/TRBV12-4,few,TGTGCCAGCAGCTCCCCAGTGGAGACCCAGTACTTC,CASSSPVETQYF
12,TRBJ2-2,NA,TRBV11-3,NA,TGTGCCAGCAGCTTTGGTGGCGGGGAGCTGTTTTTT,CASSFGGGELFF